Listed below are T cell receptor beta chains from one sample, sequenced in a study of T cells after yellow fever vaccination. TCRdb ran MiXCR on the 5' RACE reads and lists one entry per CDR3 protein. The sample has roughly 300,000 distinct CDR3 sequences, approximately 8% seen once. Material: PBMCs, obtained roughly 47 days after the first yellow fever vaccination. The receptors here all came from a man younger than 30 who received the YFV17D yellow fever vaccine. The CDR3 runs from the conserved cysteine through the conserved F or W. A D gene is named only where the DNA matches it firmly. Some rows have no size entry. The others give once, few or many, or a class for an expanded clone.

TRBJ1-1,TRBV18,TRBD1,-,CASSPPARTGGAFF,TGTGCCAGCTCACCACCGGCACGAACAGGGGGAGCTTTCTTT
TRBJ2-3,TRBV28,TRBD1,-,CASSRPGQGTEGTQYF,TGTGCCAGCAGTCGACCGGGACAGGGGACCGAGGGAACGCAGTATTTT
TRBJ1-5,TRBV7-2,-,-,CASSLIGVDNQPQHF,TGTGCCAGCAGCTTAATTGGAGTTGACAATCAGCCCCAGCATTTT
TRBJ1-1,TRBV5-4,-,-,CASSLRIAQGTEAFF,TGTGCCAGCAGCTTGAGAATAGCCCAGGGGACTGAAGCTTTCTTT
TRBJ2-3,TRBV5-1,-,-,CASSLDTGTDTQYF,TGCGCCAGCAGCTTGGACACAGGGACAGATACGCAGTATTTT
TRBJ1-5,TRBV4-1,-,many,CASSQDTPGRVDSNQPQHF,TGCGCCAGCAGCCAAGATACCCCGGGCAGGGTGGATAGCAATCAGCCCCAGCATTTT
TRBJ1-1,TRBV7-2,-,few,CASSRGLMNTEAFF,TGTGCCAGCAGCAGGGGACTTATGAACACTGAAGCTTTCTTT
TRBJ2-1,TRBV18,-,-,CASSRDRQEGFF,TGTGCCAGCTCGCGAGACAGGCAGGAGGGGTTCTTC
TRBJ2-3,TRBV5-1,-,-,CASSLEAAEPTKDTQYF,TGCGCCAGCAGCTTGGAAGCGGCGGAGCCCACTAAAGATACGCAGTATTTT
TRBJ1-6,TRBV11-2,-,-,CASSLQGDRLYNSPLHF,TGTGCCAGCAGCTTACAAGGGGACCGCCTCTATAATTCACCCCTCCACTTT
TRBJ2-3,TRBV6-1,TRBD2,once,CASSEARGGTDTQYF,TGTGCCAGCAGTGAAGCGCGCGGGGGAACAGATACGCAGTATTTT
TRBJ2-2,TRBV14,-,few,CASSYGLAPTGELFF,TGTGCCAGCAGTTACGGCCTCGCGCCCACCGGGGAGCTGTTTTTT
TRBJ1-1,TRBV3-1,-,-,CASSQGGQLNTEAFF,TGTGCCAGCAGCCAAGGAGGGCAGCTGAACACTGAAGCTTTCTTT
TRBJ2-3,TRBV4-2,-,few,CASSQIPTAGITDTQYF,TGTGCCAGCAGCCAAATCCCCACGGCGGGAATCACAGATACGCAGTATTTT
TRBJ2-5,TRBV29-1,TRBD2,-,CSVDPGGVDLETQYF,TGCAGCGTTGACCCCGGGGGGGTAGATTTGGAGACCCAGTACTTC
TRBJ1-2,TRBV18,TRBD1,few,CASSPDRGIYGYTF,TGTGCCAGCTCACCAGACAGGGGAATATATGGCTACACCTTC
TRBJ1-5,TRBV5-5,-,few,CASSLASGDYQPQHF,TGTGCCAGCAGCTTGGCCTCCGGGGATTACCAGCCCCAGCATTTT
TRBJ2-5,TRBV7-3,-,few,CASSLGSGGLQETQYF,TGTGCCAGCAGCTTAGGATCTGGGGGCCTACAAGAGACCCAGTACTTC
TRBJ2-3,TRBV5-1,-,many,CASSFTGSTDTQYF,TGCGCCAGCAGTTTTACAGGGAGCACAGATACGCAGTATTTT
TRBJ2-3,TRBV6-1,TRBD1,many,CASRQGWSTDTQYF,TGTGCCAGCAGACAGGGGTGGAGCACAGATACGCAGTATTTT
TRBJ1-6,TRBV6-5,-,-,CASSYLGPVNSPLHF,TGTGCCAGCAGTTACCTCGGACCGGTTAATTCACCCCTCCACTTT
TRBJ2-3,TRBV5-4,-,few,CASSLVAGARTDTQYF,TGTGCCAGCAGCTTGGTGGCGGGGGCGCGCACAGATACGCAGTATTTT
TRBJ1-2,TRBV7-2,-,few,CASSSDNYGYTF,TGTGCCAGCAGCTCCGATAACTATGGCTACACCTTC
TRBJ2-1,TRBV7-8,TRBD1,few,CASSRGQGAGRNEQFF,TGTGCCAGCAGCCGGGGACAGGGGGCAGGCAGGAATGAGCAGTTCTTC
TRBJ2-7,TRBV5-1,-,-,CASTVGSPSYEQYF,TGCGCCAGCACCGTCGGGTCACCCTCCTACGAGCAGTACTTC
TRBJ1-4,TRBV2,-,-,CASSEGRVATNEKLFF,TGTGCCAGCAGTGAAGGCAGGGTAGCGACTAATGAAAAACTGTTTTTT
TRBJ2-5,TRBV2,-,-,CASSAPGTVRETQYF,TGTGCCAGCAGCGCTCCCGGGACCGTCCGAGAGACCCAGTACTTC
TRBJ2-2,TRBV7-7,-,-,CAVNTGELFF,TGTGCAGTGAACACCGGGGAGCTGTTTTTT
TRBJ2-5,TRBV7-2,TRBD1,-,CASRDRDAQETQYF,TGTGCCAGCAGGGACAGGGACGCTCAAGAGACCCAGTACTTC
TRBJ2-3,TRBV6-1,-,-,CASKEGYVSTDTQYF,TGTGCCAGCAAAGAAGGATACGTCAGCACAGATACGCAGTATTTT
TRBJ1-2,TRBV13,TRBD1,few,CASSAGTGDGYTF,TGTGCCAGCAGCGCCGGGACAGGGGACGGCTACACCTTC
TRBJ2-1,TRBV19,-,-,CASRQHQDSPSYNEQFF,TGTGCCAGTAGGCAACACCAAGACAGTCCCTCCTACAATGAGCAGTTCTTC
TRBJ2-1,TRBV5-1,-,many,CASSRQSSYNEQFF,TGCGCCAGCAGCCGACAGAGCTCCTACAATGAGCAGTTCTTC
TRBJ1-6,TRBV7-8,-,few,CASSLAGGGWNSPLHF,TGTGCCAGCAGCTTAGCGGGGGGGGGCTGGAATTCACCCCTCCACTTT
TRBJ2-3,TRBV27,TRBD2,-,CASSLGLAGGRGGVDTQYF,TGTGCCAGCAGTTTAGGACTAGCGGGGGGCCGGGGTGGGGTAGATACGCAGTATTTT
TRBJ2-7,TRBV5-1,TRBD1,-,CASSRTRTGNNYEQYF,TGCGCCAGCAGCCGTACGCGGACAGGGAACAACTACGAGCAGTACTTC
TRBJ1-1,TRBV29-1,-,few,CSVVGSEAFF,TGCAGCGTTGTAGGCAGCGAAGCTTTCTTT
TRBJ2-1,TRBV5-6,TRBD2,-,CASSLEPSGYNEQFF,TGTGCCAGCAGCTTGGAGCCTAGCGGTTACAATGAGCAGTTCTTC
TRBJ2-1,TRBV7-7,-,-,CASSLAVADEQFF,TGTGCCAGCAGCTTAGCGGTTGCTGATGAGCAGTTCTTC
TRBJ1-2,TRBV5-4,-,few,CASSFGSTNYGYTF,TGTGCCAGCAGCTTTGGATCCACTAACTATGGCTACACCTTC
TRBJ2-2,TRBV28,-,few,CASTSPGLYTGELFF,TGTGCCAGCACATCCCCGGGACTTTACACCGGGGAGCTGTTTTTT